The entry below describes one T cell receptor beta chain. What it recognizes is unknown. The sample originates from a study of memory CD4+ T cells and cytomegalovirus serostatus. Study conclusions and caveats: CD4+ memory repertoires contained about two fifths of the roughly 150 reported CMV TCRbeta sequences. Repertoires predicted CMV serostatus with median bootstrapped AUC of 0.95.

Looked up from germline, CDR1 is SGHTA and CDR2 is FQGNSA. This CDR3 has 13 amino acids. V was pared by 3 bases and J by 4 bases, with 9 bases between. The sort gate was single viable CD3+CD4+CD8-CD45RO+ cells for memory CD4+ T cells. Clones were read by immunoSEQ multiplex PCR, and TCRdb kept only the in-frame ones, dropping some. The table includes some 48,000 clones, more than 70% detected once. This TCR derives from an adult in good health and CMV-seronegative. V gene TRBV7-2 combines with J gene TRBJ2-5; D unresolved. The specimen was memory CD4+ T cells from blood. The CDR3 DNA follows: TGTGCCAGCAGCTTTGGGTTTAGAGAGACCCAGTACTTC. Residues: CASSFGFRETQYF.